Listed below are T cell receptor beta chains from one sample, sequenced in a study of cytomegalovirus exposure and HLA in healthy donors. Sequenced by immunoSEQ multiplex PCR; TCRdb stores in-frame clones only, minus some. This sample has 140,000 to 150,000 clones; 73% occur once, and the top ten carry 1.6%. The source material was PBMCs. All receptors derive from a woman between 18 and 29 years old in good health and CMV-seronegative. CDR3s include the opening cysteine and the closing phenylalanine or tryptophan. A D gene is named only where the DNA matches it firmly. Clone size is shown for a subset of rows, as once, few, many or a class of expanded clone.

clone_size: NA; d_call: NA; v_call: TRBV19; j_call: TRBJ1-2; cdr3_aa: CASRRAGNYGYTF; cdr3_nt: TGTGCCAGTAGGAGAGCAGGGAATTATGGCTACACCTTC
clone_size: few; d_call: NA; v_call: TRBV5-5; j_call: TRBJ1-3; cdr3_aa: CASSFRLVGGNTIYF; cdr3_nt: TGTGCCAGCAGCTTTCGTCTCGTCGGGGGAAACACCATATATTTT
clone_size: once; d_call: NA; v_call: TRBV7-8; j_call: TRBJ1-6; cdr3_aa: CASSPLLQSNSPLHF; cdr3_nt: TGTGCCAGCAGCCCCCTTTTGCAGTCGAATTCACCCCTCCACTTT
clone_size: NA; d_call: TRBD2; v_call: TRBV4-1; j_call: TRBJ2-1; cdr3_aa: CASSQPTSGRTNEQFF; cdr3_nt: TGCGCCAGCAGCCAACCCACTAGCGGGAGGACTAATGAGCAGTTCTTC
clone_size: NA; d_call: NA; v_call: TRBV29-1; j_call: TRBJ2-5; cdr3_aa: CSVGAGVGTQYF; cdr3_nt: TGCAGCGTTGGGGCCGGGGTCGGGACCCAGTACTTC
clone_size: NA; d_call: NA; v_call: TRBV4-1; j_call: TRBJ1-6; cdr3_aa: CASSQAPRGLFNSPLHF; cdr3_nt: TGCGCCAGCAGCCAAGCCCCCAGGGGCCTATTTAATTCACCCCTCCACTTT
clone_size: NA; d_call: TRBD2; v_call: TRBV7-9; j_call: TRBJ2-3; cdr3_aa: CASSLPTRTSGFTDTQYF; cdr3_nt: TGTGCCAGCAGCCTCCCAACCAGGACTAGCGGATTCACAGATACGCAGTATTTT
clone_size: NA; d_call: NA; v_call: TRBV11-2; j_call: TRBJ2-7; cdr3_aa: CASSLSSGTYEQYF; cdr3_nt: TGTGCCAGCAGCTTAAGCTCAGGGACCTACGAGCAGTACTTC
clone_size: NA; d_call: TRBD2; v_call: TRBV7-2; j_call: TRBJ2-1; cdr3_aa: CASSLRGTSGVVAYNEQFF; cdr3_nt: TGTGCCAGCAGCTTAAGGGGGACTAGCGGCGTCGTGGCCTACAATGAGCAGTTCTTC
clone_size: NA; d_call: TRBD1; v_call: TRBV6-5; j_call: TRBJ1-1; cdr3_aa: CASSQGQINTEAFF; cdr3_nt: TGTGCCAGCAGTCAGGGACAGATTAACACTGAAGCTTTCTTT
clone_size: NA; d_call: NA; v_call: TRBV11-3; j_call: TRBJ1-1; cdr3_aa: CASSLTGIGTEAFF; cdr3_nt: TGTGCCAGCAGCCTTACAGGGATTGGTACTGAAGCTTTCTTT
clone_size: NA; d_call: NA; v_call: TRBV7-9; j_call: TRBJ1-1; cdr3_aa: CASSLGSTEAFF; cdr3_nt: TGTGCCAGCAGCTTGGGGAGCACTGAAGCTTTCTTT
clone_size: NA; d_call: NA; v_call: TRBV2; j_call: TRBJ2-5; cdr3_aa: CASTLKETQYF; cdr3_nt: TGTGCCAGCACCCTAAAGGAGACCCAGTACTTC
clone_size: NA; d_call: TRBD1; v_call: TRBV6-1; j_call: TRBJ1-2; cdr3_aa: CASSGNRGLDYGYTF; cdr3_nt: TGTGCCAGCAGCGGTAACAGGGGGCTGGACTATGGCTACACCTTC
clone_size: once; d_call: NA; v_call: TRBV9; j_call: TRBJ2-1; cdr3_aa: CASSEDSWGYVEQFF; cdr3_nt: TGTGCCAGCAGTGAAGACAGTTGGGGTTACGTTGAGCAGTTCTTC
clone_size: NA; d_call: NA; v_call: TRBV10-3; j_call: TRBJ1-1; cdr3_aa: CATRDKLKGAFF; cdr3_nt: TGTGCCACCCGGGACAAGCTCAAGGGAGCTTTCTTT